The present TCR beta chain was sequenced within a study of response to subunit inactivated influenza vaccine. Broader study findings: The authors proposed limited new T cell recruitment per seasonal influenza vaccination.

TCRdb itself ran the RT-PCR reads through MiXCR, one entry per CDR3 protein. Among about 540,000 distinct CDR3 sequences, approximately 22% were seen once, and the ten largest hold 2.8%. The germline gives CDR1 ENHRY, CDR2 SYGVKD. The ends were cut back, 10 bases at V and 0 bases at J, with 13 bases in the middle. This CDR3 is built from 14 residues. In its sample, this clonotype was seen a few times. Its antigen is still unknown. The same sample was also used in a study of T cells expressing NK-cell markers. That work states: UMIs were included in TCR beta cDNA generated by 5'RACE template switching. Among eight sequenced donors, seven carried HCMV seropositivity while one was seronegative. In several experiments, sorting was confined to alpha-beta TCR T cells through use of an anti-gamma-delta TCR antibody.

The source material was CD4+ T cells sorted from PBMCs, sampled 11 to 12 days after vaccination. The chain combines TRBV10-3 with TRBJ2-1, with a possible D match to TRBD1 (5 bases). The clonotype originates from a man aged 45-65 years who received an inactivated influenza vaccine. The CDR3 reads CATTDKSSYNEQFF. CDR3 DNA: TGTGCCACTACGGACAAGAGCTCCTACAATGAGCAGTTCTTC.